Presented here are 22 T cell receptor beta chains from one specimen sequenced in a study of cytomegalovirus exposure and HLA in healthy donors. Researchers ran the PCR with 60 Vbeta and 13 Jbeta primers. Using immunoSEQ multiplex PCR, the repertoire was profiled, and TCRdb retains in-frame clones only, with some absent. In the table there are more than 150,000 clones, over 70% of which are singletons. The sequenced sample was PBMCs. The receptors originated from a woman aged 50 to 60 in good health and CMV-seropositive.

V gene TRBV6-1 combines with J gene TRBJ2-7; tentatively, D is TRBD1 (6 bases). The CDR3 length is 16 residues. Germline V gives CDR1 MNHNS, CDR2 SASEGT. V was clipped by 1 base and J by 4 bases, with 17 bases between them. CDR3 protein: CASSEVSAGAEYEQYF. The CDR3 region has the DNA TGTGCCAGCAGTGAAGTCTCTGCAGGGGCGGAATACGAGCAGTACTTC.

The gene calls are TRBV23-1 and TRBJ2-7, with TRBD2 matching over 8 bases. TRBV23-1 is given ORF status, its function remaining uncertain. This CDR3 region has 14 residues. V dropped 3 bases and J dropped 3; count of bases not matched to a gene: 4. The CDR3 sequence: CASSHGGEGYEQYF. The CDR3, as DNA: TGCGCCAGCAGTCACGGGGGGGAAGGCTACGAGCAGTACTTC.

This clone was counted a few times. The chain joins TRBV9 to TRBJ1-5, with D possibly TRBD1 on 6 matching bases. V gave up 4 bases and J gave up 1 base, with 9 bases separating them. Germline-derived CDR1 and CDR2 are SGDLS and YYNGEE. This CDR3 contains 14 residues. As DNA, the CDR3 is TGTGCCAGCAGCCCAGGGGTAAGCAATCAGCCCCAGCATTTT. Amino acids: CASSPGVSNQPQHF.

This clone showed up many times. The CDR3 coding sequence is TGTGCCAGCAGCCCCCGGACAGGGGTGGGCACCTTC. Protein: CASSPRTGVGTF. V usage is TRBV7-8 and J usage is TRBJ1-2; the match to TRBD1 covers 9 bases. Trimming cost V 5 bases and J 13 bases; bases outside gene matches: 8. The CDR3 loop spans 12 amino acids. The germline gives CDR1 SGHVS, CDR2 FQNEAQ.

V is TRBV7-2 and J is TRBJ2-7; TRBD1 is a possible D gene (6 bases). The germline V gene encodes CDR1 SGHTA and CDR2 FQGNSA. The germline V and J ends were trimmed by 0 bases and 6 bases, with 12 bases remaining between them. This CDR3 is 14 amino acids long. The CDR3 reads CASSLAQGGGEQYF. The CDR3 DNA follows: TGTGCCAGCAGCTTAGCGCAAGGGGGTGGCGAGCAGTACTTC. Using reference TRBV7-2 and TRBJ2-7 for the parts outside the CDR3, the full variable domain is GAGVSQSPSNKVTEKGKDVELRCDPISGHTALYWYRQSLGQGLEFLIYFQGNSAPDKSGLPSDRFSAERTGGSVSTLTIQRTQQEDSAVYLCASSLAQGGGEQYFGPGTRLTVT.

The CDR3, as DNA: TGTGCCAGCAGTGTCGGGGGGGGCCATCAGCCCCAGCATTTT. Its protein is CASSVGGGHQPQHF. V gene TRBV28 combines with J gene TRBJ1-5; D perhaps matches TRBD1 (6 bases). V lost 5 bases and J 5 bases, leaving 13 bases between the germline ends. The CDR3 totals 14 residues. Germline CDR1 reads MDHEN; CDR2 reads SYDVKM.

The chain joins TRBV19 to TRBJ2-7; TRBD1 matches 9 bases. Germline V gene data show CDR1 as LNHDA and CDR2 as SQIVND (reference sequence). The V segment lost 6 bases and the J segment 3 bases; nucleotides outside the gene matches: 6. The length of the CDR3 is 14 residues. The CDR3 loop is CASRATGGFYEQYF. CDR3 in DNA: TGTGCCAGTAGAGCTACAGGGGGCTTCTACGAGCAGTACTTC.

The CDR3 reads CASSQQTRRDQPQHF. CDR3 bases: TGTGCCAGCAGTCAACAGACACGGCGGGATCAGCCCCAGCATTTT. The rearrangement uses TRBV7-2 and TRBJ1-5; D is unclear. CDR1 is SGHTA and CDR2 is FQGNSA in the germline V gene. This CDR3 is 15 amino acids long. The V gene lost 6 bases and the J gene lost 5 bases, with 17 bases spanning the gap.

The chain couples TRBV19 to TRBJ2-7; 9 nucleotides match TRBD2. V dropped 4 bases and J dropped 0; count of bases not matched to a gene: 10. Germline assignment: CDR1 LNHDA and CDR2 SQIVND (reference sequence). The CDR3 is 17 amino acids. The CDR3 region is CASSKPRIAGDSYEQYF. Here the CDR3 DNA reads TGTGCCAGTAGTAAGCCCCGTATAGCGGGGGACTCCTACGAGCAGTACTTC.

The chain has TRBV7-9 and TRBJ2-1; 7 bases align to TRBD1. CDR1 and CDR2 from the germline V gene are SEHNR and FQNEAQ (reference sequence). The CDR3 runs 13 residues. V lost 3 bases, J lost 5 bases, and 1 base stayed unmatched. CDR3 DNA sequence: TGTGCCAGCAGCTTGGGACAGAACAATGAGCAGTTCTTC. Protein: CASSLGQNNEQFF.

CDR3 residues: CASSTGTSGGPTGEQFF. The CDR3 nucleotides are TGCGCCAGCAGCACCGGGACTAGCGGGGGGCCGACCGGTGAGCAGTTCTTC. The V and J genes are TRBV5-1 and TRBJ2-1; 15 positions agree with TRBD2. CDR1 is SGHRS, CDR2 YFSETQ, per germline. This CDR3 spans 17 amino acids. Unmatched junction bases numbered 11, after V lost 4 bases and J lost 9 bases. The complete variable domain, with remaining parts taken from reference TRBV5-1 and TRBJ2-1, reads KAGVTQTPRYLIKTRGQQVTLSCSPISGHRSVSWYQQTPGQGLQFLFEYFSETQRNKGNFPGRFSGRQFSNSRSEMNVSTLELGDSALYLCASSTGTSGGPTGEQFFGPGTRLTVL.

V is TRBV7-9 and J is TRBJ2-7, with a weak D call TRBD2 (6 bases). V was shortened by 4 bases and J by 3 bases, with 13 bases between the two germline ends. The length of the CDR3 is 14 residues. Looked up from germline, CDR1 is SEHNR and CDR2 is FQNEAQ (reference sequence). CDR3 sequence reads: CASSSTGSGYEQYF. The CDR3, as DNA: TGTGCCAGCAGCTCCACCGGGAGCGGCTACGAGCAGTACTTC.

This CDR3 reads CASSVPGQPQHF. The CDR3 DNA is TGTGCCAGCAGTGTACCCGGTCAGCCCCAGCATTTT. V gene TRBV6-1 combines with J gene TRBJ1-5; D gene uncertain. Looked up from germline, CDR1 is MNHNS and CDR2 is SASEGT. This CDR3 region has 12 residues. V gave up 4 bases and J gave up 6 bases, with 7 bases separating them.

The V gene is TRBV4-1, the J gene TRBJ2-7; 7 positions agree with TRBD2. V shed 1 base and J 6 bases; nucleotides not matched to a gene: 12. The germline CDR1 and CDR2 sequences are MGHRA and YSYEKL. CDR3 length: 16 amino acids. Here the CDR3 DNA reads TGCGCCAGCAGCCAAGCCCCCCGCGGGAGCCCGGCCGAGCAGTACTTC. Translation: CASSQAPRGSPAEQYF.

This clone appeared once. The rearrangement uses TRBV7-9 and TRBJ2-1; 10 positions match TRBD2. V trimming: 5 bases; J trimming: 9 bases; junction bases outside the gene matches: 13. Germline V CDR1 and CDR2: SEHNR, FQNEAQ (reference sequence). The CDR3 spans 16 residues. In DNA, the CDR3 is TGTGCCAGCAGCCCCAGCAGTAGCGGGAGGCTCACTGAGCAGTTCTTC. Its protein product is CASSPSSSGRLTEQFF.

This sequence joins TRBV27 and TRBJ2-7; TRBD2 might be the D (6 bases). The CDR3 has 15 residues. V shed 4 bases and J shed 5 bases, with 18 bases lying between them. Germline V gene data show CDR1 as MNHEY and CDR2 as SMNVEV (reference sequence). CDR3 residues: CASSSLLARRDEQYF. The DNA of the CDR3 is TGTGCCAGCAGTTCCTTACTAGCTCGCAGGGACGAGCAGTACTTC.

There are a few counts of this clone. The rearrangement links TRBV4-1 to TRBJ2-1; TRBD2 aligns across 16 bases. The CDR3 is 19 amino acids. The V segment lost 3 bases and the J segment 3 bases; nucleotides outside the gene matches: 8. Germline CDR1 MGHRA, CDR2 YSYEKL. The CDR3 sequence is CASSHPGLAGGPNYNEQFF. The CDR3 DNA reads TGCGCCAGCAGCCACCCGGGACTAGCGGGAGGGCCCAACTACAATGAGCAGTTCTTC.

The chain is built from TRBV5-1 and TRBJ2-1; TRBD2 matches at 9 bases. The CDR3 spans 15 residues. CDR1 SGHRS and CDR2 YFSETQ come from the germline V gene. Germline trimming cut 4 bases from V and 7 bases from J; bases unmatched to any gene: 9. The CDR3 bases are TGCGCCAGCAGCCTCGAGCGGGGGGCCCCGAATGAGCAGTTCTTC. Its translation is CASSLERGAPNEQFF.

The chain has TRBV2 and TRBJ1-1; 10 bases line up with TRBD1. CDR1 SNHLY and CDR2 FYNNEI come from the germline V gene. J was trimmed by 6 bases and V by 8 bases; bases with no gene match: 9. This CDR3 has 14 residues. The DNA of the CDR3 is TGTGCCAGCTGTACCGGGACAGGGGATCCTGAAGCTTTCTTT. It encodes CASCTGTGDPEAFF.

The table lists this clone with a few counts. The rearrangement joins TRBV19 to TRBJ1-6; the match to TRBD1 covers 8 bases. CDR3 length equals 17 residues. After removal of 5 bases from V and 9 bases from J, the junction contained 15 bases not matched to a gene. The germline gives CDR1 LNHDA, CDR2 SQIVND (reference sequence). CDR3 sequence (DNA): TGTGCCAGTAGTTCCGGACAGGGCAGTATTAGCGGTTCACCCCTCCACTTT. Translation: CASSSGQGSISGSPLHF.

The chain joins TRBV5-4 to TRBJ1-5; 11 bases fit TRBD1. After removal of 2 bases from V and 7 bases from J, the junction contained 2 bases not matched to a gene. Germline CDR1 is SGHNT and CDR2 is YYREEE (reference sequence). This CDR3 has 14 amino acids. As DNA, the CDR3 is TGTGCCAGCAGCTTCGGGACAGGGGGGCAGCCCCAGCATTTT. This gives the protein CASSFGTGGQPQHF.

A few counts support this clone. The J gene is TRBJ1-1, the V gene TRBV19, with D possibly matching TRBD1 (6 bases). Germline CDR1 and CDR2: LNHDA and SQIVND (reference sequence). The CDR3 runs to 15 residues. V dropped 0 bases and J dropped 4 bases, with 12 bases sitting between them. The CDR3 spells CASSIEGRGSTEAFF. In DNA, the CDR3 is TGTGCCAGTAGTATAGAGGGCAGGGGTAGCACTGAAGCTTTCTTT.